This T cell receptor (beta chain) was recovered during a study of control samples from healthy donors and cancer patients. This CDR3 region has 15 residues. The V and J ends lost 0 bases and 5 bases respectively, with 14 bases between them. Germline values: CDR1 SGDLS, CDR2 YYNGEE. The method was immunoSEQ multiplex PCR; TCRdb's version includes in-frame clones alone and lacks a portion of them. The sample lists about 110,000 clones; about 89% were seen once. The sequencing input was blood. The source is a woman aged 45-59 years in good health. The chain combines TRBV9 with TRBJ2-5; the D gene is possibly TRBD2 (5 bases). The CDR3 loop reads CASSVEASSLETQYF. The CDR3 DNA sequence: TGTGCCAGCAGCGTAGAGGCTAGCAGCCTGGAGACCCAGTACTTC.